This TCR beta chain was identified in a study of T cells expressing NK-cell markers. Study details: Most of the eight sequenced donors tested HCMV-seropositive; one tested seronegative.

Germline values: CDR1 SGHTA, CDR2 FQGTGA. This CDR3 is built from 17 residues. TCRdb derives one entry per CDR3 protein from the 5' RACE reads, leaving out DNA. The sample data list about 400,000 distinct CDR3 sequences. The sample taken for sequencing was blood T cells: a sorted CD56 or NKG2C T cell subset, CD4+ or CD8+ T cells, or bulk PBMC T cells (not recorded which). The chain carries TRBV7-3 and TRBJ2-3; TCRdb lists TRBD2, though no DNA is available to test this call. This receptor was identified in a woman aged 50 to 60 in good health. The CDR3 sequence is CASSLTAVAGPADTQYF.